These 18 T cell receptor beta chains came from one sample sequenced in a study of post-analysis software for immune sequencing data. Whole-study results and caveats: TRBV5-6, TRBV5-1 and TRBV20-1 were among several TRBV segments more frequent in patients than controls.

These TCRs' antigens remain unknown. Carried by the TCR beta cDNA libraries were unique molecular identifiers. One entry per CDR3 protein results from TCRdb running MiXCR on the PCR reads. The data contain roughly 600,000 distinct CDR3 sequences, roughly two fifths of them seen just once; the ten biggest clones take up roughly 1.7%. The material sequenced was blood. The receptors were sampled from a girl under 18 with multiple sclerosis.

The V and J genes are TRBV20-1 and TRBJ1-6, with D maybe TRBD1 (6 bases). Between the trimmed V and J ends, which lost 4 bases and 0 bases, there was a span of 10 bases. The germline CDR1 and CDR2 sequences are DFQATT and SNEGSKA (reference sequence). The CDR3 has 15 amino acids. CDR3 sequence: CSAIDRSSYNSPLHF. DNA for the CDR3: TGCAGTGCTATTGACAGGAGCTCCTATAATTCACCCCTCCACTTT.

This clonotype has a single count. The J gene is TRBJ1-2, the V gene TRBV12-3 or TRBV12-4, with D hard to call. This CDR3 is 13 amino acids long. Between the trimmed V and J ends, which lost 3 bases and 2 bases, there was a span of 7 bases. The CDR3 nucleotides are TGTGCCAGCAGTTTTCCGGAGAACTATGGCTACACCTTC. The encoded protein is CASSFPENYGYTF.

The chain couples TRBV29-1 to TRBJ2-5, with D perhaps matching TRBD1 or TRBD2 (5 bases each). The ends were cut back, 2 bases at V and 5 bases at J, with 18 bases in the middle. CDR1 and CDR2 (germline): SQVTM, ANQGSEA. The CDR3 contains 15 residues. This CDR3 reads CSVESPTGTPETQYF. As DNA, the CDR3 is TGCAGCGTTGAATCTCCAACCGGGACCCCGGAGACCCAGTACTTC.

This chain connects TRBV29-1 to TRBJ2-5, with 12 bases lining up with TRBD2. The J call could be wrong; TRBJ2-7 is a better fit for the DNA end. CDR3 length equals 15 residues. Germline CDR1 SQVTM, CDR2 ANQGSEA. The CDR3 here is CSVVPSGRVGYEQYF. The CDR3 DNA reads as TGCAGCGTTGTCCCTAGCGGGAGGGTTGGTTACGAGCAGTACTTC.

This clonotype has only a few counts. The CDR3 DNA reads as TGTGCTAGTGGTATCCGCCGAGGACAGGGTAATTCACCCCTCCACTTT. This encodes CASGIRRGQGNSPLHF. The rearrangement links TRBV12-5 to TRBJ1-6, with TRBD1 matching 8 bases. Germline trimming cut 5 bases from V and 6 bases from J; bases unmatched to any gene: 9. CDR1 and CDR2 (germline): LGHNT, FRNRAP. CDR3 length: 16 amino acids. The complete variable domain, with remaining parts taken from reference TRBV12-5 and TRBJ1-6, reads DARVTQTPRHKVTEMGQEVTMRCQPILGHNTVFWYRQTMMQGLELLAYFRNRAPLDDSGMPKDRFSAEMPDATLATLKIQPSEPRDSAVYFCASGIRRGQGNSPLHFGNGTRLTVT.

This clonotype was observed a few times. The V and J genes are TRBV4-1 and TRBJ2-7; D is unresolved. Trimming stripped 4 bases from V and 0 bases from J, with 16 bases between. The CDR3 totals 16 residues. Germline CDR1 is MGHRA and CDR2 is YSYEKL. The CDR3 here is CASSPGPKGYSYEQYF. The CDR3, as DNA: TGCGCCAGCAGCCCAGGCCCCAAGGGCTACTCCTACGAGCAGTACTTC.

CDR3 loop: CASLLAGNTGELFF. In DNA, the CDR3 is TGTGCCAGCCTCCTAGCGGGAAACACCGGGGAGCTGTTTTTT. The rearrangement joins TRBV6-2 or TRBV6-3 to TRBJ2-2; TRBD2 aligns across 9 bases. The CDR3 loop spans 14 amino acids. Germline loops: CDR1 MNHEY, CDR2 SVGEGT. With 8 bases clipped from V and 2 bases from J, the junction kept 3 bases outside the gene matches.

V is TRBV27 and J is TRBJ2-1; 8 positions match TRBD1. V dropped 6 bases and J dropped 6; count of bases not matched to a gene: 7. The CDR3 is 14 residues long. The germline CDR1 and CDR2 sequences are MNHEY and SMNVEV (reference sequence). CDR3 amino acids: CASRMDRVPNEQFF. The CDR3 nucleotides are TGTGCCAGCAGAATGGACAGGGTGCCCAATGAGCAGTTCTTC.

This chain uses TRBV29-1 with TRBJ2-1, with D possibly matching TRBD1 (7 bases). The V end lost 6 bases, the J end lost 10 bases, and 22 bases lay between the germline ends. Germline V gene data show CDR1 as SQVTM and CDR2 as ANQGSEA. The CDR3 sequence is 14 residues long. The CDR3, as DNA: TGCAGCGTCACTGCGGCGGGACAGCAATACGAGCAGTTCTTC. Encoded protein: CSVTAAGQQYEQFF.

This chain uses TRBV7-9 with TRBJ2-7; D may match TRBD1 or TRBD2 (7 bases each). Germline values: CDR1 SEHNR, CDR2 FQNEAQ (reference sequence). The CDR3 has 16 residues. V dropped 8 bases and J dropped 0 bases, with 20 bases sitting between them. CDR3 coding DNA: TGTGCCAGCCGACCTCAGGGGGGGACCCGCTCCTACGAGCAGTACTTC. Encoded protein: CASRPQGGTRSYEQYF. The full variable domain, completed using reference TRBV7-9 and TRBJ2-7, is DTGVSQNPRHKITKRGQNVTFRCDPISEHNRLYWYRQTLGQGPEFLTYFQNEAQLEKSRLLSDRFSAERPKGSFSTLEIQRTEQGDSAMYLCASRPQGGTRSYEQYFGPGTRLTVT.

The chain carries TRBV30 and TRBJ1-1, with D perhaps TRBD1 (6 bases). Per germline, CDR1 GTSNPN and CDR2 SVGIG (reference sequence). The CDR3 contains 13 residues. V was pared by 3 bases and J by 1 base, with 9 bases between. The CDR3 nucleotides are TGTGCCTGGAGCGCGACAGGGAACACTGAAGCTTTCTTT. Its translation is CAWSATGNTEAFF. Supplemented by reference TRBV30 and TRBJ1-1, the full variable domain reads SQTIHQWPATLVQPVGSPLSLECTVEGTSNPNLYWYRQAAGRGLQLLFYSVGIGQISSEVPQNLSASRPQDRQFILSSKKLLLSDSGFYLCAWSATGNTEAFFGQGTRLTVV.

The chain is built from TRBV5-1 and TRBJ2-7, with a weak D call TRBD1 (5 bases). CDR3 size: 11 residues. Trimming took 4 bases from V and 8 from J, leaving 10 bases between them. The V gene's germline CDR1 is SGHRS and CDR2 YFSETQ. CDR3 coding DNA: TGCGCCAGCAGCGGGGCGTACAAGCAGTACTTC. It specifies CASSGAYKQYF.

V usage is TRBV29-1 and J usage is TRBJ2-5; D could derive from TRBD1 or TRBD2 (5 bases each). Trimming stripped 6 bases from V and 11 bases from J, with 34 bases between. CDR3 length: 17 amino acids. Germline lookup yields CDR1 SQVTM and CDR2 ANQGSEA. The CDR3 reads CSVLFPGTRTSGNEQYF. For the CDR3, the DNA is TGCAGCGTCCTCTTCCCCGGGACCCGAACAAGCGGCAATGAGCAGTACTTC.

This clonotype was recorded a few times. The chain's CDR3 is CASSRSGLQETQYF. The CDR3 DNA is TGCGCCAGCAGCCGAAGCGGCCTACAAGAGACCCAGTACTTC. The rearrangement uses TRBV4-1 and TRBJ2-5; weak D call: TRBD2 (5 bases). The CDR3 runs 14 residues. Germline assignment: CDR1 MGHRA and CDR2 YSYEKL. Trimming removed 4 bases from V and 2 bases from J, with 11 bases in between.

The rearrangement uses TRBV5-8 and TRBJ2-2; D is tentatively TRBD1 or TRBD2 (5 bases each). V lost 1 base and J 4 bases, leaving 11 bases between the germline ends. Germline CDR1 SGHTS, CDR2 YDEGEE. CDR3 length: 15 amino acids. As DNA, the CDR3 is TGTGCCAGCAGCTTGATGAGGGGCGTCACCGGGGAGCTGTTTTTT. Translating gives CASSLMRGVTGELFF.

The chain has TRBV27 and TRBJ2-5; 10 nucleotides agree with TRBD1. Germline loops: CDR1 MNHEY, CDR2 SMNVEV (reference sequence). This CDR3 has 14 amino acids. Losses at the gene ends were 10 bases for V and 3 bases for J; bases not matched to a gene: 8. CDR3 DNA: TGTGCCACCGCAGGCGGGACAGGGGAAGAGACCCAGTACTTC. It codes for CATAGGTGEETQYF.

In regard to this clonotype: Since the CDR3 does not end with the conserved phenylalanine or tryptophan, this likely comes from a read error. The chain couples TRBV12-3 or TRBV12-4 to TRBJ2-3; D perhaps matches TRBD1 (5 bases). Trimming stripped 0 bases from V and 2 bases from J, with 15 bases between. The CDR3 has 17 residues. CDR3 sequence reads: CASSLATGQLTTDTQYS. For the CDR3, the DNA is TGTGCCAGCAGTTTAGCTACCGGACAACTCACCACAGATACGCAGTATTCT.

The V and J genes are TRBV20-1 and TRBJ1-2; D is unresolved. The CDR3 spans 12 residues. Trimming took 2 bases from V and 4 from J, leaving 8 bases between them. Per the germline V gene, CDR1 is DFQATT and CDR2 is SNEGSKA (reference sequence). DNA for the CDR3: TGCAGTGCTAGATGGCCCAGCTATGGCTACACCTTC. It is translated as CSARWPSYGYTF.